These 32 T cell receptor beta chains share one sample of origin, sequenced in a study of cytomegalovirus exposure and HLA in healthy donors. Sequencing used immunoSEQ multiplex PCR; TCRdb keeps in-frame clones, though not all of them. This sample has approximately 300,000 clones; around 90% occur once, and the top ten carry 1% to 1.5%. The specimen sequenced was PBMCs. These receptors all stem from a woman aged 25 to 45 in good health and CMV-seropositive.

CDR3 DNA sequence: TGTGCCAGCAGTTTAGTTGGTACGGGTCAGCCCCAGCATTTT. It translates to CASSLVGTGQPQHF. V is TRBV27 and J is TRBJ1-5; D unclear. Germline CDR1 MNHEY, CDR2 SMNVEV (reference sequence). V shed 2 bases and J shed 6 bases, with 11 bases lying between them. There are 14 residues in the CDR3.

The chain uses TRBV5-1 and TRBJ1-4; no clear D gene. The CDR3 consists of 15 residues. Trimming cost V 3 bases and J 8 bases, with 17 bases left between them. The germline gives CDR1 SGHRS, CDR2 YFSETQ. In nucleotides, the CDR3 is TGCGCCAGCAGCTGGGGATCCGCCGGGAACGAAAAACTGTTTTTT. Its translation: CASSWGSAGNEKLFF.

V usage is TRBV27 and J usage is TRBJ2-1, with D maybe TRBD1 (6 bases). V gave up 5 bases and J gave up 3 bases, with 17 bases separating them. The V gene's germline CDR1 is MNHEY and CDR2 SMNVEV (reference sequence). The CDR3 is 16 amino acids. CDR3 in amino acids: CASSEVTGFVYNEQFF. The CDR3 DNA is TGTGCCAGCAGTGAAGTGACAGGTTTTGTCTACAATGAGCAGTTCTTC.

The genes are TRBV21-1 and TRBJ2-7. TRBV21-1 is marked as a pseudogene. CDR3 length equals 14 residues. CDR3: CASSSGTASYEQYF. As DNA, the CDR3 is TGTGCCAGCAGCTCCGGGACGGCCTCCTACGAGCAGTACTTC.

The CDR3 sequence is CSVGGQNYEQYF. Written as DNA, the CDR3 is TGCAGCGTTGGGGGACAGAACTACGAGCAGTACTTC. This chain links TRBV29-1 with TRBJ2-7; 7 bases are shared with TRBD1. V lost 4 bases, J lost 3 bases, and 3 bases stayed unmatched. Germline V CDR1 and CDR2: SQVTM, ANQGSEA. The CDR3 loop spans 12 amino acids.

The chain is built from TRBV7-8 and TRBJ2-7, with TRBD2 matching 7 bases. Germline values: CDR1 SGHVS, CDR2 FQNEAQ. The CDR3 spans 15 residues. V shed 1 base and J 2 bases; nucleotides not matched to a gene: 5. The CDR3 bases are TGTGCCAGCAGCTTAGATAGCGGGCCTACCTACGAGCAGTACTTC. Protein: CASSLDSGPTYEQYF.

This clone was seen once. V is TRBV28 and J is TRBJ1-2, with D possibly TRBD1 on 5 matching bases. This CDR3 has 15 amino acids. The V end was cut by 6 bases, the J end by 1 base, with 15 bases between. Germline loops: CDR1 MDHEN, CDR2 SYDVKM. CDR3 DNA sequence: TGTGCCAGCAGCCGCTCGGGGCAGATTAACTATGGCTACACCTTC. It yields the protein CASSRSGQINYGYTF.

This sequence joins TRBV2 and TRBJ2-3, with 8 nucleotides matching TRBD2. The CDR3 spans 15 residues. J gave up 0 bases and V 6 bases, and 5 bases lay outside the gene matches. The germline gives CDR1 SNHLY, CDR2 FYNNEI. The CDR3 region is CASRNLAGSTDTQYF. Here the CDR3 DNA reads TGTGCCAGCAGGAACCTAGCGGGTAGCACAGATACGCAGTATTTT.

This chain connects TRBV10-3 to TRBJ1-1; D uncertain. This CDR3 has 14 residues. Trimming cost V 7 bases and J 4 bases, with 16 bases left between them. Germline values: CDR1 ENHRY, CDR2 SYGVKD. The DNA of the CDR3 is TGTGCCATCACCCAAGCGGGGTCAGGCACTGAAGCTTTCTTT. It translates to CAITQAGSGTEAFF.

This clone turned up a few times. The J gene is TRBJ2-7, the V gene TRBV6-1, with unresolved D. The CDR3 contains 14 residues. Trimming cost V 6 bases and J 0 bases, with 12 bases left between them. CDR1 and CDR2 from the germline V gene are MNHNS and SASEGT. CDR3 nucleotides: TGTGCCAGCAGACAGACGTTAAGCTCCTACGAGCAGTACTTC. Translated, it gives CASRQTLSSYEQYF.

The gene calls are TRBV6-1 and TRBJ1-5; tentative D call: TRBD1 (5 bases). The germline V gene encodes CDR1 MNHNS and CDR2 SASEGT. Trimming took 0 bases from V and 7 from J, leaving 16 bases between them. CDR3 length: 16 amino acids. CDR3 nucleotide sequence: TGTGCCAGCAGTGAAGCGCTTCAGCTGGGGCTACAGCCCCAGCATTTT. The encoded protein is CASSEALQLGLQPQHF.

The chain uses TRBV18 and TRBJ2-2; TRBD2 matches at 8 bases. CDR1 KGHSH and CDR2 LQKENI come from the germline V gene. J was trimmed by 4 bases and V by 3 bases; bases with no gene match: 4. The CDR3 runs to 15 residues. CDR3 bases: TGTGCCAGCTCACCTGGGCTAGCGGGCACCGGGGAGCTGTTTTTT. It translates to CASSPGLAGTGELFF. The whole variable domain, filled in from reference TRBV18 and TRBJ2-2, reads NAGVMQNPRHLVRRRGQEARLRCSPMKGHSHVYWYRQLPEEGLKFMVYLQKENIIDESGMPKERFSAEFPKEGPSILRIQQVVRGDSAAYFCASSPGLAGTGELFFGEGSRLTVL.

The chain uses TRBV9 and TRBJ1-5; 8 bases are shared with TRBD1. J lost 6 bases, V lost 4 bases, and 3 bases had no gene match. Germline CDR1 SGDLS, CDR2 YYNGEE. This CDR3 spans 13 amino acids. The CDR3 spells CASSSTGVQPQHF. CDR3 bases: TGTGCCAGCAGCTCGACAGGGGTTCAGCCCCAGCATTTT.

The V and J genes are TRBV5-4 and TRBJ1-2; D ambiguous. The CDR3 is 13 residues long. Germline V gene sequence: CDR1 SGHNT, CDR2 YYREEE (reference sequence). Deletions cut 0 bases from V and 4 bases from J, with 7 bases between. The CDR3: CASSLGSVYGYTF. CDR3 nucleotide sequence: TGTGCCAGCAGCTTGGGCAGCGTCTATGGCTACACCTTC.

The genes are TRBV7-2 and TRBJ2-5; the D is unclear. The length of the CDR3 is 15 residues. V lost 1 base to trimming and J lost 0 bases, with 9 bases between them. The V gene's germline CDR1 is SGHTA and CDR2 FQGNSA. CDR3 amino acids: CASSLVISNQETQYF. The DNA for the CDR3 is TGTGCCAGCAGCTTAGTTATCAGCAACCAAGAGACCCAGTACTTC.

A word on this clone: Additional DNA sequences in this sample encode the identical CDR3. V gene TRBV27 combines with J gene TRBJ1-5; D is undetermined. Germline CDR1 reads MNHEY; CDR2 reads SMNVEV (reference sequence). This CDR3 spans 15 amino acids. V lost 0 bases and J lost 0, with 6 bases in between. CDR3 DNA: TGTGCCAGCAGTTTATCGGGGTATAGCAATCAGCCCCAGCATTTT. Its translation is CASSLSGYSNQPQHF.

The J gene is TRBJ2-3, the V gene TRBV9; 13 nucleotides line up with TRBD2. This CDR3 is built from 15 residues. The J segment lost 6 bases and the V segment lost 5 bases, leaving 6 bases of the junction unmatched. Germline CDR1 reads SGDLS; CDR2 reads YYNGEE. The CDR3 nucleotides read TGTGCCAGCAGTCTCGGGACTAGCGGGGCGGATACGCAGTATTTT. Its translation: CASSLGTSGADTQYF.

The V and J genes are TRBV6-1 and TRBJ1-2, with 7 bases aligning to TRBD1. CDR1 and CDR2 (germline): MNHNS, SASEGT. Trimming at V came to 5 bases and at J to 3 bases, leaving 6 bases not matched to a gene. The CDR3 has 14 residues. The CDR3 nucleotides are TGTGCCAGCAGTCAGGGGGAAAATTACTATGGCTACACCTTC. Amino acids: CASSQGENYYGYTF.

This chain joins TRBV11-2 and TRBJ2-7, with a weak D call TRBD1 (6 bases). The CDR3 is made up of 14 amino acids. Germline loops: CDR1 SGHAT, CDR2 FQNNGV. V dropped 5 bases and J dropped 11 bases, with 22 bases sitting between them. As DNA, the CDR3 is TGTGCCAGCAGCCCCGCCTCAGGGGTACGATACGAGTACTTC. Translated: CASSPASGVRYEYF.

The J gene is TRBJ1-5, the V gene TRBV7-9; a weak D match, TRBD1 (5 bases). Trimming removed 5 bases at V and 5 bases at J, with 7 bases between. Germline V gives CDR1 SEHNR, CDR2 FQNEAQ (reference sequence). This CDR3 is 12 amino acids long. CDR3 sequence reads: CASSPGDQPQHF. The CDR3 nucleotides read TGTGCCAGCAGCCCGGGGGATCAGCCCCAGCATTTT. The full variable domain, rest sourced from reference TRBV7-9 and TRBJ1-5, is DTGVSQNPRHKITKRGQNVTFRCDPISEHNRLYWYRQTLGQGPEFLTYFQNEAQLEKSRLLSDRFSAERPKGSFSTLEIQRTEQGDSAMYLCASSPGDQPQHFGDGTRLSIL.

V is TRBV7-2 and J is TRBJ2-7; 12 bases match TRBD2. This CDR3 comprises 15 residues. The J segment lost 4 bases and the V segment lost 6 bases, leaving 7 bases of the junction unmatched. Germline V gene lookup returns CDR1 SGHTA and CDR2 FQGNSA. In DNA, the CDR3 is TGTGCCAGCAGGGCCGCTGGACTAGCGGGGTACGAGCAGTACTTC. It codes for CASRAAGLAGYEQYF. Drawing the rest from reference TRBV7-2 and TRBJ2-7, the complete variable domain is GAGVSQSPSNKVTEKGKDVELRCDPISGHTALYWYRQSLGQGLEFLIYFQGNSAPDKSGLPSDRFSAERTGGSVSTLTIQRTQQEDSAVYLCASRAAGLAGYEQYFGPGTRLTVT.

Written as DNA, the CDR3 is TGTGCCAGCAGGCCCACAGGGGGGCAAGAAGCTTTCTTT. This sequence encodes CASRPTGGQEAFF. The chain uses TRBV27 and TRBJ1-1; 8 bases match TRBD1. Germline-derived CDR1 and CDR2 are MNHEY and SMNVEV (reference sequence). V dropped 6 bases and J dropped 8; count of bases not matched to a gene: 8. The CDR3 runs 13 residues.

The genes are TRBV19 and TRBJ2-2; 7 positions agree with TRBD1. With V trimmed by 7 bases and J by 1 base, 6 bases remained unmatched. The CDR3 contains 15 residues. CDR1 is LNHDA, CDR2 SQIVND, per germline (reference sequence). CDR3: CASIPGTVNTGELFF. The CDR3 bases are TGTGCCAGTATTCCGGGGACAGTGAACACCGGGGAGCTGTTTTTT.

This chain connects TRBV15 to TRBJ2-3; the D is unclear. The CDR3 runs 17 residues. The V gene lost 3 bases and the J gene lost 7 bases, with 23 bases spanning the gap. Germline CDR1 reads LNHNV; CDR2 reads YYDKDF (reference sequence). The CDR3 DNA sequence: TGTGCCACCAGCAGGGGCCTCGATCGTCCCTGGGCGTATACGCAGTATTTT. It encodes CATSRGLDRPWAYTQYF.

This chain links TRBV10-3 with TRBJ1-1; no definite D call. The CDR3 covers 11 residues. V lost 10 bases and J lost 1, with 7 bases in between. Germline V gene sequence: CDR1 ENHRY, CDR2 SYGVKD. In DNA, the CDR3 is TGTGCCACCCTCGGGAACACTGAAGCTTTCTTT. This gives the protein CATLGNTEAFF.

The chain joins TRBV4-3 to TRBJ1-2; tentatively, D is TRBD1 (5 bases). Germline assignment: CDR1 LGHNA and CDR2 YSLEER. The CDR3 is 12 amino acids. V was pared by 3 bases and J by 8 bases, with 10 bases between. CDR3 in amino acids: CASSQRPGGYTF. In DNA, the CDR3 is TGCGCCAGCAGCCAGAGGCCAGGGGGCTACACCTTC.

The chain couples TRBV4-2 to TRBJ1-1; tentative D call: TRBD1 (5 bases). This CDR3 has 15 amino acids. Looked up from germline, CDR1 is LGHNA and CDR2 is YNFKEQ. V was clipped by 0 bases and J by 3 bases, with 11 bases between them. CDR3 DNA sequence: TGTGCCAGCAGCCAAGAACCAGGGCTGGACACTGAAGCTTTCTTT. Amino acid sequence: CASSQEPGLDTEAFF.

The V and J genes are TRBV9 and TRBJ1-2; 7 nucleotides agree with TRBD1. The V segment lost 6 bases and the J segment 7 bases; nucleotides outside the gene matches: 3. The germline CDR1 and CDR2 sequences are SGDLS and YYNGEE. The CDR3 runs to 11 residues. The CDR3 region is CASKGAAGYTF. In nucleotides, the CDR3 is TGTGCCAGCAAGGGGGCGGCTGGCTACACCTTC. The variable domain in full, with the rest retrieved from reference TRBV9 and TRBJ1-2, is DSGVTQTPKHLITATGQRVTLRCSPRSGDLSVYWYQQSLDQGLQFLIQYYNGEERAKGNILERFSAQQFPDLHSELNLSSLELGDSALYFCASKGAAGYTFGSGTRLTVV.

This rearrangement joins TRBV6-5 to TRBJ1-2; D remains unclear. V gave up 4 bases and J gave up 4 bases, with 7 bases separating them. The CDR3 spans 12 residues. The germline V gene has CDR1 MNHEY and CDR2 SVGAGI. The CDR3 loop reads CASSSLSYGYTF. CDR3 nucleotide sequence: TGTGCCAGCAGTTCCCTCAGCTATGGCTACACCTTC.

The CDR3: CASSPGLAGGGGELFF. CDR3 DNA: TGTGCCAGCAGTCCGGGACTAGCGGGAGGGGGCGGGGAGCTGTTTTTT. The chain employs TRBV27 and TRBJ2-2; TRBD2 aligns across 16 bases. V lost 5 bases, J lost 7 bases, and 4 bases stayed unmatched. Germline loops: CDR1 MNHEY, CDR2 SMNVEV (reference sequence). CDR3 size: 16 residues.

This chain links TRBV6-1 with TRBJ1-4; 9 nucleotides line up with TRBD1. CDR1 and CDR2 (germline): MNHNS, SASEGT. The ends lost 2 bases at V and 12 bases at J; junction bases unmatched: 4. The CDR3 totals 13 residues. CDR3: CASSEWGQGQLFF. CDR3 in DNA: TGTGCCAGCAGTGAATGGGGACAGGGACAACTGTTTTTT.

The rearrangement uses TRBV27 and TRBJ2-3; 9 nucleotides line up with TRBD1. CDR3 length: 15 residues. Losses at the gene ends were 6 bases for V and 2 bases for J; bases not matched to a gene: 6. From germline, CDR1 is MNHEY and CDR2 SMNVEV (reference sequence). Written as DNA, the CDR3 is TGTGCCAGCAGGACAGGGGGATTGAACACAGATACGCAGTATTTT. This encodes CASRTGGLNTDTQYF.